This note documents a single TCR beta chain sequence. The antigen is unknown. CDR1 and CDR2 from the germline V gene are MNHNY and SVGAGI (reference sequence). CDR3 length equals 14 residues. Deletions cut 6 bases from V and 4 bases from J, with 10 bases between. The sample is drawn from a study of blood T cells in healthy people across ages. Regarding the study as a whole: Diversity of TCR beta correlated strongly with naive T cell percentage.

It was with a sample-barcoded 5' primer and a J-beta primer mix that a second PCR of roughly 7 to 11 cycles was run. TCRdb processed the 5' RACE reads anew with MiXCR; each CDR3 protein has one entry. This sample has a few hundred thousand distinct CDR3 sequences, with 45% to 60% found just once. This rearrangement joins TRBV6-6 to TRBJ1-6; D is unresolved. The TCR was taken from a man aged 55 to 70 in good health. The sample taken for sequencing was blood. The CDR3 DNA follows: TGTGCCAGCAGGGGCGGGCAGTATAATTCACCCCTCCACTTT. It codes for CASRGGQYNSPLHF.